Following are 14 T cell receptor beta chains from one sample sequenced in a study of read filtering for tumor transcriptome and immune sequencing. This library used approximately 0.4 ug RNA and molecular barcoded adaptors spanning alpha/delta and beta/gamma chains. Each CDR3 protein is one row after TCRdb ran MiXCR on the reads. The data contain fewer than 100,000 distinct CDR3 sequences, roughly an eighth of them singletons. Sequenced material: a population of CD138-negative cells sorted from bone marrow. The receptors shown here come from a donor older than 35 with multiple myeloma.

The CDR3 loop is CASSLGGSQETQYF. CDR3 nucleotide sequence: TGTGCCAGCAGCTTAGGAGGCAGCCAAGAGACCCAGTACTTC. This chain links TRBV7-8 with TRBJ2-5; D gene uncertain. Germline V lookup: CDR1 SGHVS, CDR2 FQNEAQ. Trimming stripped 1 base from V and 1 base from J, with 7 bases between. This CDR3 is built from 14 residues.

This clonotype was observed at least ten times. The V gene is TRBV5-1, the J gene TRBJ2-1, with 7 bases that match TRBD2. Germline trimming cut 4 bases from V and 0 bases from J; bases unmatched to any gene: 7. Germline values: CDR1 SGHRS, CDR2 YFSETQ. The CDR3 runs 16 residues. This chain's CDR3 is CASSTEAGSSYNEQFF. The CDR3 DNA follows: TGCGCCAGCAGCACCGAAGCGGGGAGCTCCTACAATGAGCAGTTCTTC.

This clonotype was recorded many times. This sequence joins TRBV11-3 and TRBJ2-1; 13 bases line up with TRBD2. J was trimmed by 5 bases and V by 1 base; bases with no gene match: 2. Germline CDR1 is SGHNT and CDR2 is YENEEA. The CDR3 extends over 16 amino acids. The CDR3 reads CASSLATSGRDNEQFF. Here the CDR3 DNA reads TGTGCCAGCAGCTTAGCCACTAGCGGGAGGGACAATGAGCAGTTCTTC.

This clonotype was observed many times. CDR3 amino acids: CASSVGVSTDTQYF. The CDR3 DNA reads as TGCGCCAGCAGCGTCGGGGTTAGCACAGATACGCAGTATTTT. The chain joins TRBV5-1 to TRBJ2-3; D possibly corresponds to TRBD2 (5 bases). This CDR3 is built from 14 residues. V was shortened by 4 bases and J by 0 bases, with 9 bases between the two germline ends. Germline values: CDR1 SGHRS, CDR2 YFSETQ.

A note on this clonotype: A much larger clone lies one base from this, so it may be a read error. The chain joins TRBV5-1 to TRBJ2-6, with 8 nucleotides matching TRBD2. The CDR3 has 17 amino acids. In germline, CDR1 is SGHRS, CDR2 YFSETQ. CDR3 sequence: CASSTTSGISRANVLTF. For the CDR3, the DNA is TGCGCCAGCAGCACCACTAGCGGTATCTCTAGGGCCAACGTCCTGACTTTC.

This clonotype was observed at least ten times. The chain carries TRBV5-1 and TRBJ2-3, with TRBD1 matching over 8 bases. Per germline, CDR1 SGHRS and CDR2 YFSETQ. V gave up 0 bases and J gave up 4 bases; unmatched junction bases: 7. The length of the CDR3 is 16 residues. The CDR3 protein is CASSLGQGAGADTQYF. CDR3 in DNA: TGCGCCAGCAGCTTGGGGCAGGGGGCTGGCGCAGATACGCAGTATTTT. Full variable domain (remainder filled in from reference TRBV5-1 and TRBJ2-3): KAGVTQTPRYLIKTRGQQVTLSCSPISGHRSVSWYQQTPGQGLQFLFEYFSETQRNKGNFPGRFSGRQFSNSRSEMNVSTLELGDSALYLCASSLGQGAGADTQYFGPGTRLTVL.

At least ten counts were recorded for this clonotype. The V gene is TRBV5-4, the J gene TRBJ2-3; 7 bases fit TRBD2. The V and J ends lost 4 bases and 6 bases, in that order; junction bases with no gene match: 14. CDR3 length: 16 amino acids. The V gene's germline CDR1 is SGHNT and CDR2 YYREEE (reference sequence). CDR3 sequence: CASSPFLGGSPDTQYF. CDR3 DNA: TGTGCCAGCAGCCCATTTCTGGGCGGGAGTCCTGATACGCAGTATTTT.

This clonotype was observed at least ten times. The CDR3 DNA sequence: TGTGCCAGCACTATAGGTGGAGGTGGGGAAAAACTGTTTTTT. This translates into CASTIGGGGEKLFF. The chain carries TRBV28 and TRBJ1-4; no firm D call. The CDR3 contains 14 residues. V lost 7 bases to trimming and J lost 8 bases, with 17 bases between them. Germline CDR1 reads MDHEN; CDR2 reads SYDVKM.

A word on this clonotype: This sequence may be a read error, since a much larger clone differs from it by one base. CDR3 sequence reads: CAWATRGAGEQYF. Written as DNA, the CDR3 is TGTGCCTGGGCCACAAGGGGCGCGGGCGAGCAGTACTTC. This chain links TRBV30 with TRBJ2-7; D may match TRBD1 or TRBD2 (5 bases each). Per germline, CDR1 GTSNPN and CDR2 SVGIG (reference sequence). V lost 5 bases and J lost 6, with 17 bases in between. The length of the CDR3 is 13 residues.

This clonotype was detected many times. The CDR3 sequence: CASSLDTVQETQYF. CDR3 nucleotides: TGTGCCAGCAGCTTAGACACTGTCCAAGAGACCCAGTACTTC. The chain couples TRBV7-9 to TRBJ2-5; D ambiguous. The CDR3 covers 14 residues. V was clipped by 1 base and J by 1 base, with 7 bases between them. Germline V lookup: CDR1 SEHNR, CDR2 FQNEAQ (reference sequence). Combining the CDR3 with reference TRBV7-9 and TRBJ2-5 gives the whole variable domain DTGVSQNPRHKITKRGQNVTFRCDPISEHNRLYWYRQTLGQGPEFLTYFQNEAQLEKSRLLSDRFSAERPKGSFSTLEIQRTEQGDSAMYLCASSLDTVQETQYFGPGTRLLVL.

This clonotype was seen more than once but under ten times. V is TRBV6-6 and J is TRBJ2-3; TRBD1 might be the D (7 bases). This CDR3 spans 16 amino acids. CDR1 and CDR2 (germline): MNHNY, SVGAGI (reference sequence). V was pared by 6 bases and J by 2 bases, with 18 bases between. Here the CDR3 reads CASSPPGGGPTDTQYF. For the CDR3, the DNA is TGTGCCAGCAGCCCCCCCGGAGGGGGCCCCACAGATACGCAGTATTTT.

There are a few counts of this clonotype. The chain links TRBV28 to TRBJ2-6; no reliable D call. Germline loops: CDR1 MDHEN, CDR2 SYDVKM. The CDR3 consists of 16 residues. Trimming removed 4 bases from V and 0 bases from J, with 10 bases in between. The CDR3 spells CASSSPVSSGANVLTF. The CDR3 DNA sequence: TGTGCCAGCAGTTCCCCCGTTAGCTCTGGGGCCAACGTCCTGACTTTC.

This clonotype has just a few counts. Since no conserved phenylalanine or tryptophan closes the CDR3, a read error is the likely cause. V usage is TRBV7-8 and J usage is TRBJ2-2; 8 bases map to TRBD1. The CDR3 has 16 residues. The V segment lost 5 bases and the J segment 1 base; nucleotides outside the gene matches: 6. The germline CDR1 and CDR2 sequences are SGHVS and FQNEAQ. In nucleotides, the CDR3 is TGTGCCAGCAGCCCCTACAGGGGGTTGAACACCGGGGAGCTGTTTCTT. Its translation is CASSPYRGLNTGELFL.

This clonotype was picked up many times. The V call is TRBV6-2 or TRBV6-3, the J call TRBJ2-7, with a tentative D call TRBD1 (6 bases). Germline assignment: CDR1 MNHEY and CDR2 SVGEGT. V lost 2 bases, J lost 2 bases, and 10 bases lay in between. CDR3 length: 14 amino acids. CDR3 DNA sequence: TGTGCCAGCAGTTACGCCAGGGGCCCCTACGAGCAGTACTTC. Translation: CASSYARGPYEQYF.